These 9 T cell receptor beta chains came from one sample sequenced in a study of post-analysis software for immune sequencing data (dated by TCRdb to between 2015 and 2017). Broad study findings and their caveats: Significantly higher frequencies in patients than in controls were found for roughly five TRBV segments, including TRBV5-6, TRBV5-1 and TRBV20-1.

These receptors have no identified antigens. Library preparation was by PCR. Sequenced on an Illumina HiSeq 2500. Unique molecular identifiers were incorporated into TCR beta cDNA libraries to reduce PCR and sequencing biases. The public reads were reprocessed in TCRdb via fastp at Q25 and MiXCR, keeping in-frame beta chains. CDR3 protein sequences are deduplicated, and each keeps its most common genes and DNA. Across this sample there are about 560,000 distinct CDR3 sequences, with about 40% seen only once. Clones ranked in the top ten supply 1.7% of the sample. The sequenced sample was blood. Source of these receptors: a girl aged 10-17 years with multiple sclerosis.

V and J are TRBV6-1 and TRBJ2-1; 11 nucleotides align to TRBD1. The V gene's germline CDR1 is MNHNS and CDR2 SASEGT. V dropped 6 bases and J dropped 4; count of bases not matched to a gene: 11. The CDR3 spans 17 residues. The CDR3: CASSQLSGTGGYNEQFF. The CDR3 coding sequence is TGTGCCAGCAGCCAACTGTCCGGGACAGGGGGATACAATGAGCAGTTCTTC.

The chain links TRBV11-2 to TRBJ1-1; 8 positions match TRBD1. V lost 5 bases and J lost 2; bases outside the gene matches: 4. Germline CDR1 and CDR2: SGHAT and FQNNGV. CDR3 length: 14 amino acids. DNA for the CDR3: TGTGCCAGCAGCGAGGGACAGGCAAACACTGAAGCTTTCTTT. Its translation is CASSEGQANTEAFF.

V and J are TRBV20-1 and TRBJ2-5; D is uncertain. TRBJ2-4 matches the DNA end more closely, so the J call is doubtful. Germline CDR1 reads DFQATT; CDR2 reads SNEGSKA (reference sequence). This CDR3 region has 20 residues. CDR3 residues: CSARTIHPRRRPGNENIQYF. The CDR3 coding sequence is TGCAGTGCTAGAACCATTCATCCCCGACGTCGACCCGGCAATGAAAACATTCAGTACTTC.

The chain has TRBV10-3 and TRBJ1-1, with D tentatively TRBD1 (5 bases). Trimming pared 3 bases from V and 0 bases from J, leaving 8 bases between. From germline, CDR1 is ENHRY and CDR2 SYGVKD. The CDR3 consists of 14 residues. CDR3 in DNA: TGTGCCATCAGTGAAGTGACAGTGAACACTGAAGCTTTCTTT. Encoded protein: CAISEVTVNTEAFF.

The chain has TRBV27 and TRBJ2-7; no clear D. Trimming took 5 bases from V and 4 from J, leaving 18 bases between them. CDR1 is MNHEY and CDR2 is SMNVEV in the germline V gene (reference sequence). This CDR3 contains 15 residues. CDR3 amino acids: CASSPPLAETYEQYF. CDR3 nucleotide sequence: TGTGCCAGCAGTCCACCACTGGCAGAGACGTACGAGCAGTACTTC.

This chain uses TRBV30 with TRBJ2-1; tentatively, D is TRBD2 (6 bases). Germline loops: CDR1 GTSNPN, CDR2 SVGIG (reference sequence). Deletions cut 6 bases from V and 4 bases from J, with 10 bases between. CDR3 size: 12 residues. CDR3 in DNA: TGTGCCTGTCGGAGGGGTTACAATGAGCAGTTCTTC. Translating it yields CACRRGYNEQFF.

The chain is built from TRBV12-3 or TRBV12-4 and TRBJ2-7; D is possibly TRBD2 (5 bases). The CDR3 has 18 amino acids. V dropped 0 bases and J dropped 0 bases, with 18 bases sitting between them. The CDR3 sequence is CASSLASEDGPSSYEQYF. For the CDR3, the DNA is TGTGCCAGCAGTTTAGCTAGCGAGGACGGCCCCAGCTCCTACGAGCAGTACTTC.

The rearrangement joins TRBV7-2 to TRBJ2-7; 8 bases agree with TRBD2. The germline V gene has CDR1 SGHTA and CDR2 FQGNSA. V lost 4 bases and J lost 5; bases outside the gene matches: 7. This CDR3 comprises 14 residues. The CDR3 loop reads CASSSREGCHEQYF. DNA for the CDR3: TGTGCCAGCAGCTCTCGGGAGGGCTGTCACGAGCAGTACTTC. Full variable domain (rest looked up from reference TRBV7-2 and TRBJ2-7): GAGVSQSPSNKVTEKGKDVELRCDPISGHTALYWYRQSLGQGLEFLIYFQGNSAPDKSGLPSDRFSAERTGGSVSTLTIQRTQQEDSAVYLCASSSREGCHEQYFGPGTRLTVT.

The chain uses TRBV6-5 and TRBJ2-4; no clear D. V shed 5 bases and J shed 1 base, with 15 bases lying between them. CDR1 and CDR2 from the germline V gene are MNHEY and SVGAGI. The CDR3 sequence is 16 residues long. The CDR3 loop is CASSRTEDRAKNIQYF. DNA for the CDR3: TGTGCCAGCAGTCGTACAGAGGATCGGGCCAAAAACATTCAGTACTTC.